Below, 32 T cell receptor beta chains from the same sample are listed, as sequenced in a study of T cell responses to AZD1222 COVID-19 vaccine. Profiling relied on immunoSEQ multiplex PCR, and the TCRdb table lists in-frame clones only, not all of them. The data show tens of thousands of clones, with about 81% seen just once and 26% held by the top ten. Sample: peripheral blood, taken 28 days after the second AZD1222 dose. These receptors all come from an adult who received the AZD1222 COVID-19 vaccine.

This clone is termed medium-sized. CDR3 loop: CASSLKATGGGTDTQYF. The CDR3 bases are TGTGCCAGCAGCTTAAAGGCCACCGGCGGGGGCACAGATACGCAGTATTTT. The chain is built from TRBV7-6 and TRBJ2-3, with D possibly matching TRBD2 (6 bases). Per germline, CDR1 SGHVS and CDR2 FNYEAQ. The length of the CDR3 is 17 residues. The germline V and J ends were trimmed by 2 bases and 1 base, with 16 bases remaining between them.

The V and J genes are TRBV7-2 and TRBJ2-7; TRBD2 matches at 11 bases. V gave up 1 base and J gave up 3 bases; unmatched junction bases: 5. Per the germline V gene, CDR1 is SGHTA and CDR2 is FQGNSA. This CDR3 has 16 residues. The DNA of the CDR3 is TGTGCCAGCAGCTTAGTTGCCCTAGCGGGAGGCTACGAGCAGTACTTC. This encodes CASSLVALAGGYEQYF.

This chain uses TRBV9 with TRBJ2-1; TRBD1 might be the D (6 bases). With 3 bases removed from V and 15 bases from J, the gap between germline ends came to 19 bases. Germline assignment: CDR1 SGDLS and CDR2 YYNGEE. The length of the CDR3 is 13 residues. The DNA for the CDR3 is TGTGCCAGCAGCGGGTACTTACAGGGAACTGTGTTCTTC. Translating it yields CASSGYLQGTVFF. The full variable domain, completed using reference TRBV9 and TRBJ2-1, is DSGVTQTPKHLITATGQRVTLRCSPRSGDLSVYWYQQSLDQGLQFLIQYYNGEERAKGNILERFSAQQFPDLHSELNLSSLELGDSALYFCASSGYLQGTVFFGPGTRLTVL.

The chain carries TRBV9 and TRBJ2-2, with D unresolved. Per the germline V gene, CDR1 is SGDLS and CDR2 is YYNGEE. CDR3 size: 14 residues. V was shortened by 5 bases and J by 6 bases, with 14 bases between the two germline ends. CDR3 residues: CASSAVLIPGELFF. Here the CDR3 DNA reads TGTGCCAGCAGTGCGGTCCTTATCCCCGGGGAGCTGTTTTTT. The full variable domain, rest sourced from reference TRBV9 and TRBJ2-2, is DSGVTQTPKHLITATGQRVTLRCSPRSGDLSVYWYQQSLDQGLQFLIQYYNGEERAKGNILERFSAQQFPDLHSELNLSSLELGDSALYFCASSAVLIPGELFFGEGSRLTVL.

This chain uses TRBV7-2 with TRBJ2-1, with TRBD1 identical over 7 bases. Germline CDR1 and CDR2: SGHTA and FQGNSA. V was clipped by 3 bases and J by 14 bases; unmatched bases: 13. The CDR3 contains 14 residues. The CDR3 loop is CASSLARGSQEEFF. CDR3 bases: TGTGCCAGCAGCTTGGCCAGGGGGTCCCAAGAGGAGTTCTTC.

The chain couples TRBV14 to TRBJ1-2, with D possibly TRBD1 on 5 matching bases. V gave up 4 bases and J gave up 7 bases, with 13 bases separating them. Germline loops: CDR1 SGHDN, CDR2 FVKESK. The CDR3 runs to 13 residues. CDR3 sequence reads: CASSRDSWSGYTF. For the CDR3, the DNA is TGTGCCAGCAGCCGAGACAGTTGGTCTGGCTACACCTTC.

The chain combines TRBV7-9 with TRBJ2-7; TRBD1 matches 7 bases. Germline values: CDR1 SEHNR, CDR2 FQNEAQ (reference sequence). This CDR3 has 12 amino acids. Trimming cost V 8 bases and J 2 bases; bases outside gene matches: 3. The CDR3 protein is CASGQGAYEQYF. The CDR3 DNA sequence: TGTGCCAGCGGTCAGGGGGCCTACGAGCAGTACTTC.

The chain carries TRBV28 and TRBJ2-5; perhaps TRBD1 as D (5 bases). Trimming cost V 5 bases and J 2 bases, with 12 bases left between them. Looked up from germline, CDR1 is MDHEN and CDR2 is SYDVKM. CDR3 size: 14 residues. DNA for the CDR3: TGTGCCAGCAGTCCCCGGACAACTCAAGAGACCCAGTACTTC. It is translated as CASSPRTTQETQYF. Using reference TRBV28 and TRBJ2-5 for the parts outside the CDR3, the full variable domain is DVKVTQSSRYLVKRTGEKVFLECVQDMDHENMFWYRQDPGLGLRLIYFSYDVKMKEKGDIPEGYSVSREKKERFSLILESASTNQTSMYLCASSPRTTQETQYFGPGTRLLVL.

This clone was counted a few times. The chain uses TRBV7-3 and TRBJ2-1; D is undetermined. This CDR3 is built from 15 residues. V lost 4 bases and J 4 bases, leaving 14 bases between the germline ends. In germline, CDR1 is SGHTA, CDR2 FQGTGA. Here the CDR3 DNA reads TGTGCCAGCAGCTCAGGACCGGCGGAATACAATGAGCAGTTCTTC. Its protein product is CASSSGPAEYNEQFF.

The DNA for the CDR3 is TGTGCCAGCAGCTCCTTTGGCCTCGACGGGGTTACGCAGTATTTT. Protein sequence: CASSSFGLDGVTQYF. The gene calls are TRBV5-6 and TRBJ2-3; the D gene is possibly TRBD2 (5 bases). V lost 3 bases, J lost 8 bases, and 19 bases lay in between. The CDR3 extends over 15 amino acids. Germline V lookup: CDR1 SGHDT, CDR2 YYEEEE.

This clone occurred a few times. This sequence joins TRBV9 and TRBJ2-3, with TRBD1 as a possible D gene (5 bases). Germline CDR1 is SGDLS and CDR2 is YYNGEE. The V gene lost 3 bases and the J gene lost 2 bases, with 13 bases spanning the gap. The CDR3 length is 15 residues. This chain's CDR3 is CASSGDRYSTDTQYF. The CDR3 nucleotides read TGTGCCAGCAGCGGAGACAGATACTCCACAGATACGCAGTATTTT.

The table lists this clone with a few counts. The chain couples TRBV5-4 to TRBJ1-5; the D is unclear. V was pared by 0 bases and J by 0 bases, with 10 bases between. Germline lookup yields CDR1 SGHNT and CDR2 YYREEE (reference sequence). The CDR3 length is 16 residues. The CDR3: CASSLGPTDSNQPQHF. The CDR3 region has the DNA TGTGCCAGCAGCTTGGGACCAACAGATAGCAATCAGCCCCAGCATTTT.

V is TRBV6-5 and J is TRBJ1-1, with D possibly being TRBD1 (5 bases). The CDR3 length is 13 residues. From germline, CDR1 is MNHEY and CDR2 SVGAGI. The V and J ends lost 5 bases and 5 bases respectively, with 12 bases between them. The DNA of the CDR3 is TGTGCCAGCAGTCCGACAGCGGGGACTGAAGCTTTCTTT. The encoded protein is CASSPTAGTEAFF.

The chain recombines TRBV12-5 with TRBJ2-1; no definite D call. The germline V and J ends were trimmed by 6 bases and 8 bases, with 11 bases remaining between them. The CDR3 spans 12 residues. The germline CDR1 and CDR2 sequences are LGHNT and FRNRAP. CDR3 loop: CASGYNWDEQFF. In nucleotides, the CDR3 is TGTGCTAGTGGCTACAACTGGGATGAGCAGTTCTTC.

The V call is TRBV5-1, the J call TRBJ2-7; 12 nucleotides match TRBD2. Germline V gene sequence: CDR1 SGHRS, CDR2 YFSETQ. Trimming at V came to 4 bases and at J to 4 bases, leaving 12 bases not matched to a gene. This CDR3 comprises 17 residues. In nucleotides, the CDR3 is TGCGCCAGCAGCAGCGGGACTAGCGGGCATAAACGGTACGAGCAGTACTTC. It is translated as CASSSGTSGHKRYEQYF.

The table lists this clone with a few counts. The chain is built from TRBV28 and TRBJ1-5, with no clear D. This CDR3 has 16 residues. Trimming left V 7 bases short and J 0 bases short, with 16 bases between. Germline assignment: CDR1 MDHEN and CDR2 SYDVKM. The CDR3 is CASNLRARFSNQPQHF. For the CDR3, the DNA is TGTGCCAGCAACCTACGGGCCAGGTTTAGCAATCAGCCCCAGCATTTT.

The V call is TRBV7-2, the J call TRBJ2-1; D is perhaps TRBD1 (6 bases). V lost 1 base, J lost 10 bases, and 11 bases lay in between. The CDR3 covers 13 residues. Germline V gene sequence: CDR1 SGHTA, CDR2 FQGNSA. CDR3 residues: CASSLDMDSEQFF. CDR3 bases: TGTGCCAGCAGCTTAGATATGGACAGCGAGCAGTTCTTC.

Regarding this clone: At the DNA level, this CDR3 is encoded by other sequences in the same sample as well. The chain joins TRBV28 to TRBJ1-5; a possible D gene is TRBD1 (5 bases). CDR1 and CDR2 from the germline V gene are MDHEN and SYDVKM. The CDR3 loop spans 14 amino acids. V lost 2 bases, J lost 2 bases, and 7 bases lay in between. CDR3 in DNA: TGTGCCAGCAGTTTACAGGGAGGCAATCAGCCCCAGCATTTT. Amino acid sequence: CASSLQGGNQPQHF. The complete variable domain, with remaining parts taken from reference TRBV28 and TRBJ1-5, reads DVKVTQSSRYLVKRTGEKVFLECVQDMDHENMFWYRQDPGLGLRLIYFSYDVKMKEKGDIPEGYSVSREKKERFSLILESASTNQTSMYLCASSLQGGNQPQHFGDGTRLSIL.

The V gene is TRBV28, the J gene TRBJ2-7; 9 bases are a match to TRBD1. Germline CDR1 and CDR2: MDHEN and SYDVKM. Losses at the gene ends were 6 bases for V and 0 bases for J; bases not matched to a gene: 6. The CDR3 length is 15 residues. The CDR3 here is CASSRDRVLSYEQYF. The DNA for the CDR3 is TGTGCCAGCAGCCGGGACAGGGTCCTCTCCTACGAGCAGTACTTC.

This clone was counted a few times. J is TRBJ2-1 and V is TRBV19; TRBD2 might be the D (5 bases). There are 14 residues in the CDR3. Germline V gene data show CDR1 as LNHDA and CDR2 as SQIVND (reference sequence). V was shortened by 8 bases and J by 10 bases, with 21 bases between the two germline ends. CDR3: CASEWGSGRGEQFF. The CDR3 DNA sequence: TGTGCCAGTGAGTGGGGAAGCGGCCGTGGGGAGCAGTTCTTC.

The CDR3 nucleotides read TGTGCCAGCAGCCCGGGACAGGGGAACACCGGGGAGCTGTTTTTT. Translated: CASSPGQGNTGELFF. The chain has TRBV5-4 and TRBJ2-2, with TRBD1 matching 9 bases. Germline CDR1 and CDR2: SGHNT and YYREEE (reference sequence). V lost 4 bases and J lost 1; bases outside the gene matches: 2. The CDR3 runs to 15 residues. Full variable domain (remainder filled in from reference TRBV5-4 and TRBJ2-2): ETGVTQSPTHLIKTRGQQVTLRCSSQSGHNTVSWYQQALGQGPQFIFQYYREEENGRGNFPPRFSGLQFPNYSSELNVNALELDDSALYLCASSPGQGNTGELFFGEGSRLTVL.

The chain combines TRBV5-4 with TRBJ2-3; tentatively, D is TRBD2 (6 bases). V was pared by 1 base and J by 3 bases, with 18 bases between. Per germline, CDR1 SGHNT and CDR2 YYREEE (reference sequence). This CDR3 has 17 residues. In DNA form, the CDR3 reads TGTGCCAGCAGCTTGTCTCGGACGGGAGTAAGGACAGATACGCAGTATTTT. Its protein product is CASSLSRTGVRTDTQYF.

The chain couples TRBV27 to TRBJ1-5; no reliable D call. V was pared by 6 bases and J by 2 bases, with 11 bases between. CDR1 is MNHEY and CDR2 is SMNVEV in the germline V gene (reference sequence). The CDR3 is made up of 14 amino acids. This chain's CDR3 is CASSHVAGNQPQHF. The CDR3 coding sequence is TGTGCCAGCAGCCACGTAGCGGGCAATCAGCCCCAGCATTTT.

This clone has a handful of counts. The chain recombines TRBV27 with TRBJ2-7, with a tentative D call TRBD1 (5 bases). This CDR3 has 13 amino acids. Trimming cost V 6 bases and J 1 base, with 10 bases left between them. CDR1 is MNHEY, CDR2 SMNVEV, per germline (reference sequence). CDR3 DNA: TGTGCCAGCAGCCGCGCAGGGTCCTACGAGCAGTACTTC. This encodes CASSRAGSYEQYF.

This clone was detected once. The V and J genes are TRBV7-8 and TRBJ1-1, with D hard to call. The length of the CDR3 is 16 residues. Germline V lookup: CDR1 SGHVS, CDR2 FQNEAQ. The V and J ends lost 1 base and 0 bases respectively, with 12 bases between them. CDR3 DNA sequence: TGTGCCAGCAGCTTAGTCGCAGGCCCGGTGAACACTGAAGCTTTCTTT. This sequence encodes CASSLVAGPVNTEAFF. The full variable domain, with the rest looked up from reference TRBV7-8 and TRBJ1-1, is GAGVSQSPRYKVAKRGQDVALRCDPISGHVSLFWYQQALGQGPEFLTYFQNEAQLDKSGLPSDRFFAERPEGSVSTLKIQRTQQEDSAVYLCASSLVAGPVNTEAFFGQGTRLTVV.

The V gene is TRBV14, the J gene TRBJ2-2; 15 bases are shared with TRBD2. Looked up from germline, CDR1 is SGHDN and CDR2 is FVKESK. After removal of 2 bases from V and 2 bases from J, the junction contained 3 bases not matched to a gene. The CDR3 contains 18 residues. The CDR3 sequence: CASSQLGLAGGNTGELFF. As DNA, the CDR3 is TGTGCCAGCAGCCAACTGGGACTAGCGGGAGGAAACACCGGGGAGCTGTTTTTT.

V and J are TRBV5-1 and TRBJ1-3; D is unresolved. Trimming left V 2 bases short and J 0 bases short, with 6 bases between. This CDR3 comprises 14 residues. Per the germline V gene, CDR1 is SGHRS and CDR2 is YFSETQ. The CDR3 sequence is CASSFGPSGNTIYF. CDR3 DNA sequence: TGCGCCAGCAGCTTTGGTCCCTCTGGAAACACCATATATTTT.

This chain uses TRBV3-1 (or the pseudogene TRBV3-2) with TRBJ2-1, with D tentatively TRBD1 (6 bases). In germline, CDR1 is LGHDT, CDR2 YNNKEL (reference sequence). V gave up 8 bases and J gave up 10 bases, with 18 bases separating them. The CDR3 spans 13 residues. The CDR3 loop is CASALPGQPEQFF. CDR3 sequence (DNA): TGTGCCAGCGCTTTACCCGGACAGCCCGAGCAGTTCTTC.

This clone was seen a handful of times. J is TRBJ2-1 and V is TRBV19, with D perhaps being TRBD1 or TRBD2 (5 bases each). The V end was cut by 1 base, the J end by 8 bases, with 15 bases between. Germline CDR1 LNHDA, CDR2 SQIVND (reference sequence). The CDR3 length is 15 residues. The CDR3 DNA reads TGTGCCAGTAGTATAGCGGAGCGGACGGGGCATGAGCAGTTCTTC. It specifies CASSIAERTGHEQFF.

The chain joins TRBV11-1 to TRBJ2-5; no firm D call. From germline, CDR1 is SGHAT and CDR2 FQDESV (reference sequence). Trimming removed 3 bases at V and 4 bases at J, with 12 bases between. The CDR3 covers 14 residues. CDR3 bases: TGTGCCAGCAGCTTTCTTGACGTAAGAGAGACCCAGTACTTC. It translates to CASSFLDVRETQYF.

Only a few counts were recorded for this clone. This sequence joins TRBV18 and TRBJ1-1; D remains unclear. Germline CDR1 reads KGHSH; CDR2 reads LQKENI. The CDR3 loop spans 17 amino acids. The V end was cut by 1 base, the J end by 0 bases, with 15 bases between. The CDR3 is CASSPRASIIMNTEAFF. The CDR3 nucleotides read TGTGCCAGCTCACCACGGGCCAGCATAATAATGAACACTGAAGCTTTCTTT. The whole variable domain, filled in from reference TRBV18 and TRBJ1-1, reads NAGVMQNPRHLVRRRGQEARLRCSPMKGHSHVYWYRQLPEEGLKFMVYLQKENIIDESGMPKERFSAEFPKEGPSILRIQQVVRGDSAAYFCASSPRASIIMNTEAFFGQGTRLTVV.

This clone was detected once. The chain joins TRBV7-8 to TRBJ2-2; 10 bases match TRBD2. Germline trimming cut 2 bases from V and 4 bases from J; bases unmatched to any gene: 10. Germline lookup yields CDR1 SGHVS and CDR2 FQNEAQ. The CDR3 has 18 amino acids. The CDR3 DNA is TGTGCCAGCAGCTTAAAGACCCTAGCGGGAGCGCTCACCGGGGAGCTGTTTTTT. This encodes CASSLKTLAGALTGELFF. Looking up the rest from reference TRBV7-8 and TRBJ2-2 gives the full variable domain: GAGVSQSPRYKVAKRGQDVALRCDPISGHVSLFWYQQALGQGPEFLTYFQNEAQLDKSGLPSDRFFAERPEGSVSTLKIQRTQQEDSAVYLCASSLKTLAGALTGELFFGEGSRLTVL.